This TCR beta chain was retrieved from a study of blood T cell repertoires in COVID-19. Study summary: Samples representing acute and convalescent COVID-19 were sourced from the United States, Italy and Spain. PBMCs, B-cell-depleted T cells, or T cells were the source of the cDNA or gDNA that made up the material.

Study members were between roughly 18 and 100 years old and lived in 20 to 25 US regions. Original processing notes: Estimates of nucleated cell counts were drawn from the amplification of reference gene primers. Sequencing was performed with immunoSEQ multiplex PCR; in TCRdb, only in-frame clones are kept and a portion is missing. V, J and clone size are taken as reported in that table, and D and trimming were inferred from the DNA itself. The sample carries a few hundred thousand clones, 88% recorded once. This CDR3 has 16 residues. Trimming at V came to 0 bases and at J to 5 bases, leaving 4 bases not matched to a gene. CDR1 SGHTA and CDR2 FQGNSA come from the germline V gene.

Sequenced material: PBMCs or T cells enriched from blood (not recorded which). This TCR was recovered from a woman aged 40 to 50 with acute COVID-19. The chain has TRBV7-2 and TRBJ2-2, with 9 bases that match TRBD1. The CDR3 region is CASSLAGQGNTGELFF. The CDR3 DNA follows: TGTGCCAGCAGCTTAGCAGGACAGGGGAATACCGGGGAGCTGTTTTTT.